Listed below are T cell receptor beta chains from one sample, sequenced in a study of T cell changes during pregnancy in multiple sclerosis. TCRdb's table, derived via immunoSEQ multiplex PCR, lists solely in-frame clones and lacks some. The sample has tens of thousands of clones, 85% to 95% seen once. The input for sequencing was CD4+ T cells from peripheral blood mononuclear cells, taken in the second trimester of pregnancy. Every receptor here comes from a female donor with multiple sclerosis, enrolled in a pregnancy study. Each CDR3 is given with its conserved first and last residue. The D gene is left open where the match is weak. A clone size is listed for some rows: how often the clone was seen (once, few, many), or a class if it is expanded.

J: TRBJ2-5; size: -; D: -; V: TRBV21-1; length: 16; CDR3: CASSKPGTAVEETQYF; DNA: TGTGCCAGCAGCAAGCCGGGGACAGCCGTGGAGGAGACCCAGTACTTC
J: TRBJ1-2; size: -; D: TRBD1; V: TRBV25-1; length: 15; CDR3: CASSEYRGHDYGYTF; DNA: TGTGCCAGCAGTGAATACAGGGGGCACGACTATGGCTACACCTTC
J: TRBJ2-3; size: -; D: TRBD2; V: TRBV7-2; length: 16; CDR3: CASSEGLAGGSDTQYF; DNA: TGTGCCAGCAGCGAGGGACTAGCGGGGGGTTCAGATACGCAGTATTTT
J: TRBJ1-2; size: -; D: TRBD1; V: TRBV7-2; length: 15; CDR3: CASSLAGQGARGYTF; DNA: TGTGCCAGCAGCTTAGCGGGGCAGGGGGCGCGAGGCTACACCTTC
J: TRBJ2-7; size: -; D: TRBD1; V: TRBV7-2; length: 15; CDR3: CASSLTGQGFYEQYF; DNA: TGTGCCAGCAGCTTAACGGGACAGGGTTTTTACGAGCAGTACTTC
J: TRBJ2-2; size: -; D: TRBD2; V: TRBV19; length: 15; CDR3: CASSTDPGLAGELFF; DNA: TGTGCCAGTAGTACCGATCCGGGACTAGCCGGGGAGCTGTTTTTT
J: TRBJ2-1; size: -; D: -; V: TRBV7-9; length: 13; CDR3: CASRWGQDNEQFF; DNA: TGTGCCAGCCGCTGGGGCCAGGACAATGAGCAGTTCTTC
J: TRBJ1-5; size: -; D: -; V: TRBV19; length: 14; CDR3: CASTGRGSNQPQHF; DNA: TGTGCCAGTACCGGGCGGGGGAGCAATCAGCCCCAGCATTTT
J: TRBJ1-1; size: -; D: -; V: TRBV27; length: 13; CDR3: CASFGIGYTEAFF; DNA: TGTGCCAGCTTCGGGATTGGCTACACTGAAGCTTTCTTT
J: TRBJ1-1; size: -; D: -; V: TRBV5-1; length: 13; CDR3: CASRTDRATEAFF; DNA: TGCGCCAGCAGGACTGACAGAGCCACTGAAGCTTTCTTT
J: TRBJ2-1; size: -; D: -; V: TRBV19; length: 19; CDR3: CASSTLRAEQGRRANEQFF; DNA: TGTGCCAGTAGTACCCTGCGGGCGGAACAGGGAAGAAGGGCCAATGAGCAGTTCTTC
J: TRBJ2-1; size: -; D: TRBD1; V: TRBV4-3; length: 15; CDR3: CASSPGQGADNEQFF; DNA: TGCGCCAGCAGCCCGGGACAGGGAGCGGACAATGAGCAGTTCTTC
J: TRBJ1-5; size: -; D: -; V: TRBV2; length: 15; CDR3: CASTRQVNSNQPQHF; DNA: TGTGCCAGCACCCGACAGGTGAATAGCAATCAGCCCCAGCATTTT
J: TRBJ1-2; size: -; D: -; V: TRBV27; length: 13; CDR3: CASRLGQSYGYTF; DNA: TGTGCCAGCAGACTAGGACAGAGCTATGGCTACACCTTC
J: TRBJ1-1; size: -; D: -; V: TRBV5-6; length: 16; CDR3: CASSPNGMGLVSEAFF; DNA: TGTGCCAGCAGCCCAAACGGAATGGGGCTGGTCTCTGAAGCTTTCTTT
J: TRBJ2-3; size: -; D: TRBD2; V: TRBV11-2; length: 16; CDR3: CASSLLGSGGTDTQYF; DNA: TGTGCCAGCAGCCTCCTGGGGAGCGGGGGGACAGATACGCAGTATTTT
J: TRBJ2-7; size: -; D: -; V: TRBV7-2; length: 14; CDR3: CASSLTGFSYEQYF; DNA: TGTGCCAGCAGCTTAACTGGTTTCTCCTACGAGCAGTACTTC
J: TRBJ2-3; size: -; D: -; V: TRBV5-4; length: 14; CDR3: CASSFDPRGDTQYF; DNA: TGTGCCAGCAGCTTCGACCCTCGGGGAGATACGCAGTATTTT
J: TRBJ2-5; size: -; D: -; V: TRBV2; length: 14; CDR3: CASSEVTALGTQYF; DNA: TGTGCCAGCAGTGAAGTGACAGCCTTAGGGACCCAGTACTTC
J: TRBJ2-3; size: -; D: -; V: TRBV9; length: 12; CDR3: CASSVGRETQYF; DNA: TGTGCCAGCAGCGTAGGCCGAGAAACGCAGTATTTT
J: TRBJ2-3; size: -; D: TRBD2; V: TRBV5-4; length: 15; CDR3: CASSTLSGFEDTQYF; DNA: TGTGCCAGCAGCACTCTTAGCGGGTTCGAAGATACGCAGTATTTT
J: TRBJ1-6; size: -; D: -; V: TRBV5-4; length: 15; CDR3: CASSPSRVGDSPLHF; DNA: TGTGCCAGCAGCCCCTCCAGGGTAGGGGATTCACCCCTCCACTTT
J: TRBJ1-5; size: -; D: -; V: TRBV19; length: 16; CDR3: CASSATTLSSNQPQHF; DNA: TGTGCCAGTAGTGCGACTACCCTGTCCTCAAATCAGCCCCAGCATTTT
J: TRBJ2-7; size: -; D: -; V: TRBV6-5; length: 14; CDR3: CASTSTGVGYEQYF; DNA: TGTGCCAGCACCAGTACGGGAGTGGGGTACGAGCAGTACTTC
J: TRBJ2-1; size: once; D: TRBD1; V: TRBV7-8; length: 15; CDR3: CASSLARQGASEQFF; DNA: TGTGCCAGCAGCTTAGCGAGGCAGGGGGCGAGTGAGCAGTTCTTC
J: TRBJ1-4; size: -; D: -; V: TRBV19; length: 15; CDR3: CASSMPGLLNEKLFF; DNA: TGTGCCAGTAGTATGCCGGGACTCCTTAATGAAAAACTGTTTTTT
J: TRBJ2-3; size: -; D: TRBD2; V: TRBV7-6; length: 17; CDR3: CASSRQSGGTSTDTQYF; DNA: TGTGCCAGCAGCCGTCAGAGCGGGGGGACTAGCACAGATACGCAGTATTTT
J: TRBJ1-1; size: -; D: -; V: TRBV4-3; length: 15; CDR3: CASSQVSGPVAEAFF; DNA: TGCGCCAGCAGCCAGGTGTCAGGCCCTGTTGCTGAAGCTTTCTTT